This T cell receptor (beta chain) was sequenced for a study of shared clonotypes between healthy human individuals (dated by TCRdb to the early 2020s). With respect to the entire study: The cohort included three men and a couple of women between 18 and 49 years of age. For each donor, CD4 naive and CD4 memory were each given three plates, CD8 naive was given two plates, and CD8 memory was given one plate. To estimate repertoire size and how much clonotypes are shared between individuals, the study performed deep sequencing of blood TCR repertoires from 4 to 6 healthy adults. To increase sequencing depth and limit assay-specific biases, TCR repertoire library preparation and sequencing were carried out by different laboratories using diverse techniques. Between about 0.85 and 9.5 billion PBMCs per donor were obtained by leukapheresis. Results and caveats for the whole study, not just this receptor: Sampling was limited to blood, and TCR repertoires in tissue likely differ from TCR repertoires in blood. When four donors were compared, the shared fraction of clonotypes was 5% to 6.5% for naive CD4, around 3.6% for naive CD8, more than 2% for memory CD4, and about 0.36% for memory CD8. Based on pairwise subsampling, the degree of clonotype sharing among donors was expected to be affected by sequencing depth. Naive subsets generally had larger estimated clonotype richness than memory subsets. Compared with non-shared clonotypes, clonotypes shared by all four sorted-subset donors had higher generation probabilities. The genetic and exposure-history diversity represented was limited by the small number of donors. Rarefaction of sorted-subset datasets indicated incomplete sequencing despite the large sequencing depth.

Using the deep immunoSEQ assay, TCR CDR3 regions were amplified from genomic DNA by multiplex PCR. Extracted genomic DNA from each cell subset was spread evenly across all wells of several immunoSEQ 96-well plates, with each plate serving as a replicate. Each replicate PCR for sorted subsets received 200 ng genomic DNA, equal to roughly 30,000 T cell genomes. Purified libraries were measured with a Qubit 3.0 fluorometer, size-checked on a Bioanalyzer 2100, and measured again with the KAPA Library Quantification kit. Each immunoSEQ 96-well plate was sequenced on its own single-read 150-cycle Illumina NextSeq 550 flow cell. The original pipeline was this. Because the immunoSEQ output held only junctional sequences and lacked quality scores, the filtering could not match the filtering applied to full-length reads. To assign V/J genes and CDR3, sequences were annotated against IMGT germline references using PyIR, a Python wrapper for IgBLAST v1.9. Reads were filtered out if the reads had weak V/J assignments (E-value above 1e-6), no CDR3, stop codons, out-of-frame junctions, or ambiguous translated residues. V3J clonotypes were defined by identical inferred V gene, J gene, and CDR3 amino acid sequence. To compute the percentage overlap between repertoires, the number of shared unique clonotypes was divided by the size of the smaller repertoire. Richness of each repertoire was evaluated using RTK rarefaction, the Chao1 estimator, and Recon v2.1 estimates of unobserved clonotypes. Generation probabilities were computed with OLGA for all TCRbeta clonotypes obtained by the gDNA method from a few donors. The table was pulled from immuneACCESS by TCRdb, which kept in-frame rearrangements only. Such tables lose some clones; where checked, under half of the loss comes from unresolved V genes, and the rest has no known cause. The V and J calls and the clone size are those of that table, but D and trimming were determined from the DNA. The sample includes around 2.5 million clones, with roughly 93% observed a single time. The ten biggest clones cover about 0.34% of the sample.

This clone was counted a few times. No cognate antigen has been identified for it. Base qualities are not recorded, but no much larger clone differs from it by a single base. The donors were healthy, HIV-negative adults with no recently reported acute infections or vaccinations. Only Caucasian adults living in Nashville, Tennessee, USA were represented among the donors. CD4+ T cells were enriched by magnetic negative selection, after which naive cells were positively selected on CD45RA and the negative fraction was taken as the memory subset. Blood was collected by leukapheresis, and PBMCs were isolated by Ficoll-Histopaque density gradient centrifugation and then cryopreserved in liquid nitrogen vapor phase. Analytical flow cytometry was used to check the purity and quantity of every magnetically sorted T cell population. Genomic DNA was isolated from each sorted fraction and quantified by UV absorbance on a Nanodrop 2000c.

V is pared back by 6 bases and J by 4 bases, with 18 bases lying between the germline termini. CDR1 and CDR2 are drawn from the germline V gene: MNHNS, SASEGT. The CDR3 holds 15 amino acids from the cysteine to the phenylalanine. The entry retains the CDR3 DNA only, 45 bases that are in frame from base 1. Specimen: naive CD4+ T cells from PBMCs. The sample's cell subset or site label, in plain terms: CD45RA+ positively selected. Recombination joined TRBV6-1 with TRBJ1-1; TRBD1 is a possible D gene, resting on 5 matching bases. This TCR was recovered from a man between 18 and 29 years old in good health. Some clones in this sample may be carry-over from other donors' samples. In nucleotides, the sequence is TGTGCCAGCAGCGCTGGGGACGGTGGTGTCACTGAAGCTTTCTTT. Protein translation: CASSAGDGGVTEAFF.